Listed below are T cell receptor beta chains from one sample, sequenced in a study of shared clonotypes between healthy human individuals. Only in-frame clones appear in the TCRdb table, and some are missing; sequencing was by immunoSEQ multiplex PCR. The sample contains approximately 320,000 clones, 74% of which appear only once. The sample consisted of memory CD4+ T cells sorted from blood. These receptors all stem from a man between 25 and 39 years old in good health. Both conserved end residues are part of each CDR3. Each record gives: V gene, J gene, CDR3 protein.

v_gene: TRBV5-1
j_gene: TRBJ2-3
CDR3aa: CASSLDPAGVGDTQYF

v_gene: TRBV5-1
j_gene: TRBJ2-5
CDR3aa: CASQTGTGGAETQYF

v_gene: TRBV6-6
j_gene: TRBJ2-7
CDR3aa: CASSANLEQYF

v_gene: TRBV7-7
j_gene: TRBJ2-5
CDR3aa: CASSSNSGSGETQYF

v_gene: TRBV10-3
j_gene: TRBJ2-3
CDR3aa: CATQANYDTQYF

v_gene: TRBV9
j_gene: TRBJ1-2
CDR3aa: CASSVAGGGYTF

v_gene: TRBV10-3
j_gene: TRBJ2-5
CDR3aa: CAISDPRGQETQYF

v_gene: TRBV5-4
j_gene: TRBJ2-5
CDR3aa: CASSSTGSQETQYF

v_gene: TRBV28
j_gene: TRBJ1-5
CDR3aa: CASSRGFGVGNQPQHF

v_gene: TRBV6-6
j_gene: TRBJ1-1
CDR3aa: CASSPPGGAAEAFF

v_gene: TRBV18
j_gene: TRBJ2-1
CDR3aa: CASSPGGLPNEQFF

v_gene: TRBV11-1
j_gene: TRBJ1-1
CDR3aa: CASSSQGAEAFF

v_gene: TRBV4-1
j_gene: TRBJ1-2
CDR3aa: CASSYRQGEDYGYTF

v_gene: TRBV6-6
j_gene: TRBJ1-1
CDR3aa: CASSGQANTEAFF

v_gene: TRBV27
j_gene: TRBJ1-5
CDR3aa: CASSPLGSNQPQHF

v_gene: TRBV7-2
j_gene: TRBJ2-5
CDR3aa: CASSSFPTSGQETQYF

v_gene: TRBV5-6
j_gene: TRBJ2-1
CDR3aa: CASSSYNEQFF

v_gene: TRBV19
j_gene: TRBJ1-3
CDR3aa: CASSMPASSGNTIYF

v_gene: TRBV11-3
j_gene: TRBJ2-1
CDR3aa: CASSLVSVGPGGGKQFF

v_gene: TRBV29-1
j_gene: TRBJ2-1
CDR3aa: CSVESGSNEQFF

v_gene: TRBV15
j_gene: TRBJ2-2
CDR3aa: CATSRERASGELFF

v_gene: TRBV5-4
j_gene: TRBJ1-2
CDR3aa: CASSLSALWGYTF

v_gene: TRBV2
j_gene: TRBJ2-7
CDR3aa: CASSPLSGSSYEQYF

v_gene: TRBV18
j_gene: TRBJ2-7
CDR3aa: CASSSTTGTVNYEQYF

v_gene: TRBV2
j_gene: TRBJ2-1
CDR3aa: CASSRTFDSYNEQFF

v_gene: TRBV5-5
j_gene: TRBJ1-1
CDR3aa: CASRQTFTPNTEAFF

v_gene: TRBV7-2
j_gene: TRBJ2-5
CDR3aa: CASSFQGLQETQYF

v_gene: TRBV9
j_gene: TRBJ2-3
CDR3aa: CASSVGPAIKTDTQYF

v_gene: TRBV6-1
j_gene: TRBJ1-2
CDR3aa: CASSEAIGTDYGYTF

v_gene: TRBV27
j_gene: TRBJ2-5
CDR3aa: CASSLYLAGSQETQYF

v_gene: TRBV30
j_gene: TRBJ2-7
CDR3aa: CAWRNWQGGGYEQYF

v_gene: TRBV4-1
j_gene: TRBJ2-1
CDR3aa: CASSRDFYNEQFF

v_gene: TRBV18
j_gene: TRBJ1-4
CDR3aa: CASSPWSGSNEKLFF

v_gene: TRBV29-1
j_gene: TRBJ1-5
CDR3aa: CSVLSGINQPQHF

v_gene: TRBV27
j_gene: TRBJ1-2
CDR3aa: CASSQGGYGYTF

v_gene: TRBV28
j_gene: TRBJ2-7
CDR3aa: CASSSTGGYEQYF

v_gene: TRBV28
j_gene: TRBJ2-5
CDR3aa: CASSSPGWAQETQYF

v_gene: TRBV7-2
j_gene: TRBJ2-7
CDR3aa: CASSPDLRYEQYF

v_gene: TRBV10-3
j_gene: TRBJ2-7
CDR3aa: CAISEESPYEQYF

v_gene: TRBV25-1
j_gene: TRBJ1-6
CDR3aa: CASSAGQGNSPLHF

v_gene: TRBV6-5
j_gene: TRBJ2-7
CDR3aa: CASRPAGLGIYEQYF

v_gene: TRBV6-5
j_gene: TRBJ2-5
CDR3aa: CATRGGTQRQETQYF

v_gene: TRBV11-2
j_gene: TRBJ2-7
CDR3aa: CASSLTTAGYEQYF

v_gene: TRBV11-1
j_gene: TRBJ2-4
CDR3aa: CASSAGGISKNIQYF

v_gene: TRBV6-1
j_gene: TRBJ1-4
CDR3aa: CASSGGTASTNEKLFF

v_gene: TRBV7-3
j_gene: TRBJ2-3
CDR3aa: CASARLAGEDTQYF

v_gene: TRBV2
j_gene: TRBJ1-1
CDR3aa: CASMQNTEAFF

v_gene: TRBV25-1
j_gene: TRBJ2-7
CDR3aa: CASSRDFYEQYF

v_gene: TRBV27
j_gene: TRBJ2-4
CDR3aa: CASSSPTSGNIQYF

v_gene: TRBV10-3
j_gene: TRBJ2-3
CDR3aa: CAIKAGLAGGESTDTQYF

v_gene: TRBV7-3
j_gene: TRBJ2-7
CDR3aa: CASSLGSTRLPYEQYF

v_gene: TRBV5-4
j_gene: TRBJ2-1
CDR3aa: CASSPRTSGRKDNEQFF

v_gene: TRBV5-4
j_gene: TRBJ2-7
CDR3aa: CASSHPSKGLEQYF

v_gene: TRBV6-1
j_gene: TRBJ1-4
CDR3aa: CASSEAGLHTEKLFF